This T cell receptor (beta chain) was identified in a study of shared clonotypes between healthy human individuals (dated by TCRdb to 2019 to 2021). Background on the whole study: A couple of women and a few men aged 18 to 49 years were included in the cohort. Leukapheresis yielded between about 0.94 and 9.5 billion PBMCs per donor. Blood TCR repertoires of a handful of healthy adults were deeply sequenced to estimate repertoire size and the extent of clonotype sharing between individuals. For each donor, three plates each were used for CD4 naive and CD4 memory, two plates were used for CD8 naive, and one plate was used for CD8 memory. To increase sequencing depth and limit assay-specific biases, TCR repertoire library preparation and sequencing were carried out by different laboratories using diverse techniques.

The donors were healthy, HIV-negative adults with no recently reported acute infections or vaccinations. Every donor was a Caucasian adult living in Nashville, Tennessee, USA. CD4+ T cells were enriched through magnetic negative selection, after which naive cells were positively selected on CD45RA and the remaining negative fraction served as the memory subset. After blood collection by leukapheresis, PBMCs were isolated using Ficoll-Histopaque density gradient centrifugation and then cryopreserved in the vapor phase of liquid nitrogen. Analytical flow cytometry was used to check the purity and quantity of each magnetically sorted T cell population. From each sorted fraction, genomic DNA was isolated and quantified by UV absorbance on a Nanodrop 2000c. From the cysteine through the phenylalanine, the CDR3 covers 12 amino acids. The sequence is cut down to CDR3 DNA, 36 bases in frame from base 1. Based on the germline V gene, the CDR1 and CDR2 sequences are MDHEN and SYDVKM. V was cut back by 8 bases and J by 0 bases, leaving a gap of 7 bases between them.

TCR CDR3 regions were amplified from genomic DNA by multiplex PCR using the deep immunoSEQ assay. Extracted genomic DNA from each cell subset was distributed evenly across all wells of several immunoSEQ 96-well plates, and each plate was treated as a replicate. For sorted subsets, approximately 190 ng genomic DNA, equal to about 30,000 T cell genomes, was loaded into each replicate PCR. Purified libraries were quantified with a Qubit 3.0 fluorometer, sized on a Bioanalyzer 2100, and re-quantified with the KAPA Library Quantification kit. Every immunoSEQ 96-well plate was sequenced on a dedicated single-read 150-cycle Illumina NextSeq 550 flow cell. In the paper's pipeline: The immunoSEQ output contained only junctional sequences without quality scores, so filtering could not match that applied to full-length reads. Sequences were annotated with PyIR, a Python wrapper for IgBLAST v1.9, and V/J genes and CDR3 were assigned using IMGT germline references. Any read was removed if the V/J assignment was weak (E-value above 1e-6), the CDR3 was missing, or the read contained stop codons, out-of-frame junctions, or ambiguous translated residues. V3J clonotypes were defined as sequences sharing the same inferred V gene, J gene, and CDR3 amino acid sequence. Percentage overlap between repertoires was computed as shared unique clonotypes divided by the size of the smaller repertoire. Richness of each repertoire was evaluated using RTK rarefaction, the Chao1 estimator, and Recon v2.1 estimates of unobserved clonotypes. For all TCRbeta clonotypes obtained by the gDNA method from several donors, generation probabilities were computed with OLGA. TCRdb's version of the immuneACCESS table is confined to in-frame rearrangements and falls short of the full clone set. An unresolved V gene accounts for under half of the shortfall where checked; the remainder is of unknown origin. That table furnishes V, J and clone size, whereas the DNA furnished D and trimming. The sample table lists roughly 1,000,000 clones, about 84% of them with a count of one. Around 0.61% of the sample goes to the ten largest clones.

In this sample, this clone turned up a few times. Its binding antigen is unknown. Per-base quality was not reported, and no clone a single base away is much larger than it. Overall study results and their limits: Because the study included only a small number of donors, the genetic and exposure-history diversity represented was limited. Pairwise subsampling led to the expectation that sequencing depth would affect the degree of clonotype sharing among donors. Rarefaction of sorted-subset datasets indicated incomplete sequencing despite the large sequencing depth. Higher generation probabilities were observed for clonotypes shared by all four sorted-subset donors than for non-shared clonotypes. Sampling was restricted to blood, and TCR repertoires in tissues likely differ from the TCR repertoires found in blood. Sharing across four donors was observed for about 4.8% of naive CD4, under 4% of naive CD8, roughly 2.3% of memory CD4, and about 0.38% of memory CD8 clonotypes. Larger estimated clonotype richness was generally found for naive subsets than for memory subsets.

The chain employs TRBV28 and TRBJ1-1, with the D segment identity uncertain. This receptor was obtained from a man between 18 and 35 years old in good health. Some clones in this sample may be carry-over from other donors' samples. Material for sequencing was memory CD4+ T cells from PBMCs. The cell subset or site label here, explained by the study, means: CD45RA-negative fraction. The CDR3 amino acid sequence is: CASGSLNTEAFF. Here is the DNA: TGTGCCAGCGGTTCGCTGAACACTGAAGCTTTCTTT.